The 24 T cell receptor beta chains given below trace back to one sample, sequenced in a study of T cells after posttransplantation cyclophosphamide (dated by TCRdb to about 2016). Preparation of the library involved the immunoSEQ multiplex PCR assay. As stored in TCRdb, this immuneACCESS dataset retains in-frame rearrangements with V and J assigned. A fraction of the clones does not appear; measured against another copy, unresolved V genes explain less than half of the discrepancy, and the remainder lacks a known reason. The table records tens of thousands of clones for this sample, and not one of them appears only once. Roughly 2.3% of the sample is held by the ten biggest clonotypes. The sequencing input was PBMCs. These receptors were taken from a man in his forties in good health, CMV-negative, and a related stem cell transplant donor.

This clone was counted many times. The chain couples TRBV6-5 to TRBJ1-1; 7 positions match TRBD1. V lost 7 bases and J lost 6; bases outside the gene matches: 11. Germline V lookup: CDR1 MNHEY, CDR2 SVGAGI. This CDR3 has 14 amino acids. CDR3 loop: CASTRDTGVSEAFF. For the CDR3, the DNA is TGTGCCAGCACGCGTGATACAGGGGTCTCTGAAGCTTTCTTT.

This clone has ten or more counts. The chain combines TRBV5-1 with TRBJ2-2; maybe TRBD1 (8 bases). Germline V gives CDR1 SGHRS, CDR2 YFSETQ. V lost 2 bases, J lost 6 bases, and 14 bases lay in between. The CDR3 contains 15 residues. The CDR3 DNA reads TGCGCCAGCAGCTTCGACAGGGGAGGGGCCGGGGAGCTGTTTTTT. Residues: CASSFDRGGAGELFF.

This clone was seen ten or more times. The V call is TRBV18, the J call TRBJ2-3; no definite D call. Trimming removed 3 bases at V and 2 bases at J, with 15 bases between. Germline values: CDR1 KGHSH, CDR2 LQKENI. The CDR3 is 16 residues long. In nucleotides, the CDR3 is TGTGCCAGCTCACCGCCTTTGGGCTTAACCACAGATACGCAGTATTTT. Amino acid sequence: CASSPPLGLTTDTQYF. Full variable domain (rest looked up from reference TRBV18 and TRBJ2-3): NAGVMQNPRHLVRRRGQEARLRCSPMKGHSHVYWYRQLPEEGLKFMVYLQKENIIDESGMPKERFSAEFPKEGPSILRIQQVVRGDSAAYFCASSPPLGLTTDTQYFGPGTRLTVL.

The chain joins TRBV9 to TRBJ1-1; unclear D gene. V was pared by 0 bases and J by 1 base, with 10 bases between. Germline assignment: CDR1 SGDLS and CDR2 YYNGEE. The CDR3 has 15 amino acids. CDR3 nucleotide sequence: TGTGCCAGCAGCGTAGCGGGAAGAGAGAACACTGAAGCTTTCTTT. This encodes CASSVAGRENTEAFF.

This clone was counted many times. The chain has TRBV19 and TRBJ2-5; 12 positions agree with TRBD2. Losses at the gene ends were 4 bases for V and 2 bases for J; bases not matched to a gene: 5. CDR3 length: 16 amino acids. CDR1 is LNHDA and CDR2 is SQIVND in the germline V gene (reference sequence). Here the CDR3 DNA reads TGTGCCAGTAGTAAACCTAGCGGGGGGGCTCAAGAGACCCAGTACTTC. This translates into CASSKPSGGAQETQYF.

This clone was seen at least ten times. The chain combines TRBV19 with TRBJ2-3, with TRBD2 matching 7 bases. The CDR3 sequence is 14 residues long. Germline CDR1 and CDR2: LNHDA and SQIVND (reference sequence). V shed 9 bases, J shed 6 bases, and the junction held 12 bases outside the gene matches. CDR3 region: CASTGTILLDTQYF. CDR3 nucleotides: TGTGCCAGCACCGGGACTATCCTTTTGGATACGCAGTATTTT.

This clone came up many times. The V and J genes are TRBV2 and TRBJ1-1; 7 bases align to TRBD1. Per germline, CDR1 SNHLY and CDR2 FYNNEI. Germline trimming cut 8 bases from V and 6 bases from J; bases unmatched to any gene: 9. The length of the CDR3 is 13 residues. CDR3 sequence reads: CASLRTGTSEAFF. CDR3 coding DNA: TGTGCCAGCCTAAGGACAGGAACGTCTGAAGCTTTCTTT.

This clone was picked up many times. CDR3 region: CASSPIRATGNTEAFF. CDR3 in DNA: TGTGCCAGTAGTCCAATCCGGGCTACAGGGAACACTGAAGCTTTCTTT. The chain combines TRBV19 with TRBJ1-1; perhaps TRBD1 as D (5 bases). The CDR3 runs 16 residues. V lost 5 bases and J 1 base, leaving 17 bases between the germline ends. Germline-derived CDR1 and CDR2 are LNHDA and SQIVND (reference sequence).

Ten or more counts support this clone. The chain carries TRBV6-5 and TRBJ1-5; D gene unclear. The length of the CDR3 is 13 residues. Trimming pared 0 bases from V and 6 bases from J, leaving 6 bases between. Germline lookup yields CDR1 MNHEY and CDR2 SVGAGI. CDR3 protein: CASSYSAIQPQHF. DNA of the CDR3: TGTGCCAGCAGTTACTCGGCCATTCAGCCCCAGCATTTT.

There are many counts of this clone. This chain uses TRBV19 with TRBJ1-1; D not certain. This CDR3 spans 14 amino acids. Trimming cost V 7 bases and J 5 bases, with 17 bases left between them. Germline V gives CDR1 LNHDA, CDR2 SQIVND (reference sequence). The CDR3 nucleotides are TGTGCCAGTATCCCCGGGCGGGGTGGGACTGAAGCTTTCTTT. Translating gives CASIPGRGGTEAFF.

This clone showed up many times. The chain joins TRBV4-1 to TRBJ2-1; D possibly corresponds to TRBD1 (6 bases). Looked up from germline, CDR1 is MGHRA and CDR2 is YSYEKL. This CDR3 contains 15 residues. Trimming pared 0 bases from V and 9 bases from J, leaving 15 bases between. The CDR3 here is CASSQETGQGPEQFF. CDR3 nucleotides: TGCGCCAGCAGCCAAGAAACAGGGCAGGGCCCTGAGCAGTTCTTC.

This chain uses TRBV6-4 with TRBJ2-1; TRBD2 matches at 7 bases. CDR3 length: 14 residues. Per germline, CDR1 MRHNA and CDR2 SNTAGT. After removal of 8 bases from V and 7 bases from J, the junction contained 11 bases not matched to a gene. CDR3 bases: TGTGCCAGCCAAAGATACGGGGGGAATAATGAGCAGTTCTTC. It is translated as CASQRYGGNNEQFF.

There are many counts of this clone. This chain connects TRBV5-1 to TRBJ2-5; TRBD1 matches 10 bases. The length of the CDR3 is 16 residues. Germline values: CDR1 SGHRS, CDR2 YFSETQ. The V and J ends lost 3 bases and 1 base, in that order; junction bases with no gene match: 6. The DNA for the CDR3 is TGCGCCAGCAGCTCTGGACAGGGGGGACTCCAAGAGACCCAGTACTTC. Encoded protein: CASSSGQGGLQETQYF.

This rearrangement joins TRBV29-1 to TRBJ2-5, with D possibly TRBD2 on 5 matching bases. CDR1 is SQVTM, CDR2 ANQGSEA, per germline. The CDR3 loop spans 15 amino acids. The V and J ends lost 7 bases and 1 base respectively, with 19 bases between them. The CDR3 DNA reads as TGCAGCGGATCCTGGGGTAGCGTGCGCCAAGAGACCCAGTACTTC. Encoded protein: CSGSWGSVRQETQYF. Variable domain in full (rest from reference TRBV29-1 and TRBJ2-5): SAVISQKPSRDICQRGTSLTIQCQVDSQVTMMFWYRQQPGQSLTLIATANQGSEATYESGFVIDKFPISRPNLTFSTLTVSNMSPEDSSIYLCSGSWGSVRQETQYFGPGTRLLVL.

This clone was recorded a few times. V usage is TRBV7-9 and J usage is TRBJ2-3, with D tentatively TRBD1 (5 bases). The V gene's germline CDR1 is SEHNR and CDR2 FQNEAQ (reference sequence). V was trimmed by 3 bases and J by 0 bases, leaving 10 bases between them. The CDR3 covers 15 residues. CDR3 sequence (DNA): TGTGCCAGCAGCTTGAGCAGGGTTAGCACAGATACGCAGTATTTT. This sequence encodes CASSLSRVSTDTQYF.

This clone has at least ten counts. DNA for the CDR3: TGTGCCAGCTCACCTCAGTACCAAGAGACCCAGTACTTC. Translation: CASSPQYQETQYF. V gene TRBV18 combines with J gene TRBJ2-5; D is uncertain. Germline loops: CDR1 KGHSH, CDR2 LQKENI. V was shortened by 3 bases and J by 0 bases, with 5 bases between the two germline ends. The CDR3 sequence is 13 residues long.

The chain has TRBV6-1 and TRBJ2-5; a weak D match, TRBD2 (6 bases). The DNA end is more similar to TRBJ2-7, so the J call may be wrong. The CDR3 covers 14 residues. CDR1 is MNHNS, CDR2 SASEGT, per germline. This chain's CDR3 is CASTGTQSSYEQYF. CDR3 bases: TGTGCCAGCACCGGGACTCAGAGCTCCTACGAGCAGTACTTC.

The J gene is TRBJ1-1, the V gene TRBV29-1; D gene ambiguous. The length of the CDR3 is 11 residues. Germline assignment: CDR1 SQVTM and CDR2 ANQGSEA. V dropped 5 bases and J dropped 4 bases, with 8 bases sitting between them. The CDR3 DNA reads TGCAGCGTTTTTCTCTCCACTGAAGCTTTCTTT. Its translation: CSVFLSTEAFF.

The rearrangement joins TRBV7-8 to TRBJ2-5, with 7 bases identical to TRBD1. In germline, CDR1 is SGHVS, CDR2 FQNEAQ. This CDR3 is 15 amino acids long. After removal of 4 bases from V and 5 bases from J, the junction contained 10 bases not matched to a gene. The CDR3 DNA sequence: TGTGCCAGCAGCTACAAAAGGGACAGTCAGGAGACCCAGTACTTC. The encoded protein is CASSYKRDSQETQYF.

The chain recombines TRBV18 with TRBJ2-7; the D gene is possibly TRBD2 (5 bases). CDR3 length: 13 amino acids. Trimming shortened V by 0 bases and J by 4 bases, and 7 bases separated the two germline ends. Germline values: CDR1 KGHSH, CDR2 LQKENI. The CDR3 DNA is TGTGCCAGCTCACCACCTAGCGCTTACGAGCAGTACTTC. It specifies CASSPPSAYEQYF.

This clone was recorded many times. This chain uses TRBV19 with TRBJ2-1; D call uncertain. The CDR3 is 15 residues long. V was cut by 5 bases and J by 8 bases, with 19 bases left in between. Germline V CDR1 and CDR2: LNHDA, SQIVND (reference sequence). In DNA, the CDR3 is TGTGCCAGTAGTGGTGCCAGGCCATCAGTGGATGAGCAGTTCTTC. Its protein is CASSGARPSVDEQFF.

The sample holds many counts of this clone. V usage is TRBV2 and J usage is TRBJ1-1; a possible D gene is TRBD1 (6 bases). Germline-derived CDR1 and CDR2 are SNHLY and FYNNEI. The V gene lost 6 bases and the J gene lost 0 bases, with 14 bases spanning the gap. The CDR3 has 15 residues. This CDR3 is CASRAGAPMNTEAFF. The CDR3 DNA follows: TGTGCCAGCAGGGCGGGGGCACCAATGAACACTGAAGCTTTCTTT.

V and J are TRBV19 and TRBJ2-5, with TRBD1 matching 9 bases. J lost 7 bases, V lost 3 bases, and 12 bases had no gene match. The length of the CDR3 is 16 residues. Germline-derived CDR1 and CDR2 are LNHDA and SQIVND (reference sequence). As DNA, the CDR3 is TGTGCCAGTAGTATTTTAGGGGACAGGGACTTCGGGACCCAGTACTTC. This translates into CASSILGDRDFGTQYF.

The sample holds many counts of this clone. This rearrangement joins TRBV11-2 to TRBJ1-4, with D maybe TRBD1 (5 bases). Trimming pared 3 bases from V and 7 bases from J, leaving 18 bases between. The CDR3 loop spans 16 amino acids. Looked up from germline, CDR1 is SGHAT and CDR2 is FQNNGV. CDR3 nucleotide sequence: TGTGCCAGCAGCTTCGGTGACAGAATCAGCCTTGAAAAACTGTTTTTT. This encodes CASSFGDRISLEKLFF.